The sequence of this TCR beta chain was determined in a study of blood T cell repertoires in COVID-19. This CDR3 contains 14 residues. The V and J ends lost 5 bases and 8 bases, in that order; junction bases with no gene match: 9. CDR1 and CDR2 from the germline V gene are SGHTA and FQGNSA. Assay used: immunoSEQ multiplex PCR; TCRdb lists only in-frame clones, some missing. The table records around 57,000 clones, approximately 79% of them present only once. The chain couples TRBV7-2 to TRBJ1-2; 9 nucleotides line up with TRBD1. The sequence was collected from a woman aged 65 to 85 with acute or convalescent COVID-19. The specimen was peripheral blood. The CDR3 reads CASSLPGQGWGYTF. The DNA for the CDR3 is TGTGCCAGCAGCCTCCCGGGACAGGGATGGGGCTACACCTTC.